A selection of T cell receptor beta chains follows, all from one sample in a study of blood T cell dynamics during melanoma immunotherapy. The method was immunoSEQ multiplex PCR; TCRdb's version includes in-frame clones alone and lacks a portion of them. The repertoire includes some 10,000 clones, 80% to 90% of them detected once, and approximately 11% sits in the top ten. Sequencing was performed on blood, taken from a patient treated with checkpoint blockade. These receptors were collected from a human donor with melanoma. CDR3s include the opening cysteine and the closing phenylalanine or tryptophan. The D gene is left open where the match is weak.

D: .; J: TRBJ2-4; length: 17; V: TRBV5-8; CDR3: CASSPEAVSKGKNIQYF
D: TRBD1; J: TRBJ1-4; length: 14; V: TRBV7-2; CDR3: CASSLDRGDAKLFF
D: .; J: TRBJ2-2; length: 13; V: TRBV5-6; CDR3: CASSPGNTGELFF
D: .; J: TRBJ1-4; length: 13; V: TRBV2; CDR3: CASGRGTNEKLFF
D: .; J: TRBJ1-1; length: 13; V: TRBV29-1; CDR3: CSFRQFLNTEAFF
D: .; J: TRBJ1-2; length: 14; V: TRBV6-6; CDR3: CASSYGGASYGYTF
D: TRBD2; J: TRBJ2-2; length: 16; V: TRBV6-5; CDR3: CASSYAGTSLGGELFF
D: TRBD2; J: TRBJ2-2; length: 13; V: TRBV11-2; CDR3: CASASGGYGELFF
D: TRBD1; J: TRBJ1-2; length: 13; V: TRBV19; CDR3: CASSNQGESGYTF
D: .; J: TRBJ2-5; length: 14; V: TRBV5-1; CDR3: CASSLGVTPKTQYF
D: TRBD1; J: TRBJ1-2; length: 16; V: TRBV30; CDR3: CAWSSGGTGSVYGYTF
D: .; J: TRBJ1-3; length: 13; V: TRBV15; CDR3: CATTQSSGNTIYF
D: .; J: TRBJ1-5; length: 14; V: TRBV2; CDR3: CASRNRDGNQPQHF
D: .; J: TRBJ2-7; length: 13; V: TRBV27; CDR3: CASSQGPAYEQYF
D: .; J: TRBJ2-4; length: 13; V: TRBV6-4; CDR3: CASSPDYRSIQYF
D: .; J: TRBJ2-5; length: 13; V: TRBV6-5; CDR3: CASSITRGATQYF
D: TRBD2; J: TRBJ2-2; length: 15; V: TRBV5-6; CDR3: CASSYVAGETGELFF
D: .; J: TRBJ2-3; length: 13; V: TRBV2; CDR3: CASSQIPGDTQYF
D: TRBD1; J: TRBJ1-1; length: 15; V: TRBV30; CDR3: CAWSARQGMNTEAFF
D: TRBD1; J: TRBJ1-6; length: 14; V: TRBV5-1; CDR3: CASSAGTGNSPLHF
D: .; J: TRBJ1-2; length: 17; V: TRBV7-8; CDR3: CASSHRRWDGGLTGYTF
D: .; J: TRBJ1-6; length: 15; V: TRBV13; CDR3: CASSFGRTYNSPLHF
D: .; J: TRBJ1-1; length: 14; V: TRBV5-1; CDR3: CASSLGDLTNEAFF
D: TRBD1; J: TRBJ1-3; length: 16; V: TRBV9; CDR3: CASSGTGGAEGNTIYF
D: .; J: TRBJ2-5; length: 13; V: TRBV30; CDR3: CAWSVLREETQYF
D: TRBD1; J: TRBJ1-1; length: 16; V: TRBV13; CDR3: CASSPGTGGGWTEAFF
D: TRBD1; J: TRBJ2-7; length: 16; V: TRBV30; CDR3: CAWRDPLQGLIHEQYF
D: .; J: TRBJ2-7; length: 17; V: TRBV11-2; CDR3: CASSQGASGLLPYEQYF
D: TRBD1; J: TRBJ1-5; length: 15; V: TRBV5-8; CDR3: CASSRTGQGNQPQHF
D: TRBD1; J: TRBJ1-6; length: 14; V: TRBV2; CDR3: CASRTGQYNSPLHF
D: .; J: TRBJ1-1; length: 12; V: TRBV7-9; CDR3: CASSLRELGAFF
D: .; J: TRBJ2-2; length: 15; V: TRBV4-1; CDR3: CASSQDDSNTGELFF
D: .; J: TRBJ2-7; length: 11; V: TRBV30; CDR3: CAWGPQGPQYF
D: TRBD1; J: TRBJ2-5; length: 14; V: TRBV19; CDR3: CASGTGTLLETQYF
D: TRBD1; J: TRBJ2-1; length: 15; V: TRBV7-7; CDR3: CASSLDRGSHNEQFF
D: .; J: TRBJ1-2; length: 12; V: TRBV7-9; CDR3: CASSDDWFGYTF